Listed below are T cell receptor beta chains from one sample, sequenced in a study of T cell responses to AZD1222 COVID-19 vaccine. The table came from immunoSEQ multiplex PCR; TCRdb's copy has only in-frame clones and leaves some out. The sample includes some 130,000 clones, about 85% of them seen just once. The sample consisted of peripheral blood, taken 28 days after the second AZD1222 dose. The origin of the receptors is an adult who received the AZD1222 COVID-19 vaccine. Both conserved end residues are part of each CDR3. A D gene is named only where the DNA matches it firmly. A row's size may be missing; if present it is once, few, many or a size class.

abundance | j_gene | v_gene | d_gene | CDR3nt | CDR3aa
- | TRBJ1-1 | TRBV11-3 | - | TGTGCCAGCAGCACCCAGGGGAACACTGAAGCTTTCTTT | CASSTQGNTEAFF
- | TRBJ1-5 | TRBV19 | - | TGTGCCAGTAGTATCGCCCCGGGAGCTAGCAATCAGCCCCAGCATTTT | CASSIAPGASNQPQHF
- | TRBJ1-1 | TRBV5-6 | TRBD1 | TGTGCCAGCAGCTCTACCCCGCAGGGGGCGAGGACTGAAGCTTTCTTT | CASSSTPQGARTEAFF
- | TRBJ1-1 | TRBV15 | - | TGTGCCACCAGCGGTCTTACAGGGACTATAGGGAACACTGAAGCTTTCTTT | CATSGLTGTIGNTEAFF
- | TRBJ1-1 | TRBV19 | - | TGTGCCAGTAGACGACAGGCGAACACTGAAGCTTTCTTT | CASRRQANTEAFF
- | TRBJ1-2 | TRBV5-1 | - | TGCGCCAGCAGCTTGTCGGGGGCCGGCTATGGCTACACCTTC | CASSLSGAGYGYTF
- | TRBJ1-5 | TRBV2 | TRBD1 | TGTGCCAGCAGTGAAAGGACAGGAGGGTACCAGCCCCAGCATTTT | CASSERTGGYQPQHF
- | TRBJ2-1 | TRBV12-3/TRBV12-4 | - | TGTGCCAGCAGGACGGGGTCCTACAATGAGCAGTTCTTC | CASRTGSYNEQFF
- | TRBJ1-2 | TRBV9 | TRBD1 | TGTGCCAGCAGCGTAGGAGACAGGGCGAGTGGCTACACCTTC | CASSVGDRASGYTF
- | TRBJ1-5 | TRBV6-6 | TRBD1 | TGTGCCAGCAGTCGGGACAGGGGGTTCAATCAGCCCCAGCATTTT | CASSRDRGFNQPQHF
once | TRBJ2-2 | TRBV5-1 | TRBD1 | TGCGCCAGCAGCCGGGACAGCAACACCGGGGAGCTGTTTTTT | CASSRDSNTGELFF
- | TRBJ1-1 | TRBV12-5 | - | TGTGCTAGTGGTTCCAGTGGGGCTGAAGCTTTCTTT | CASGSSGAEAFF
- | TRBJ1-2 | TRBV5-1 | - | TGCGCCAGCAGAATGGGCATAAACTATGGCTACACCTTC | CASRMGINYGYTF
- | TRBJ1-1 | TRBV5-1 | - | TGCGCCAGCAGCTTGAGGCAGGGCAAGACTGAAGCTTTCTTT | CASSLRQGKTEAFF
- | TRBJ2-1 | TRBV7-2 | TRBD1 | TGTGCCAGCAGCCTTAGTTCGGGACAGTATGAGCAGTTCTTC | CASSLSSGQYEQFF
- | TRBJ1-2 | TRBV19 | - | TGTGCCAGTAGTATACCGCCCGCTTTTGCACCGCCTCAAAAAGCTAACTATGGCTACACCTTC | CASSIPPAFAPPQKANYGYTF
- | TRBJ1-2 | TRBV4-2 | - | TGTGCCAGCAGCCAAGATTTGCACTACTATGGCTACACCTTC | CASSQDLHYYGYTF
- | TRBJ1-3 | TRBV7-2 | TRBD1 | TGTGCCAGCAGCCTACCGGGACAGGGGCGAAACACCATATATTTT | CASSLPGQGRNTIYF
- | TRBJ1-1 | TRBV5-4 | TRBD1 | TGTGCCAGCAGCACCGGACAGGGGGCGAGGGACACTGAAGCTTTCTTT | CASSTGQGARDTEAFF
- | TRBJ1-2 | TRBV5-6 | - | TGTGCCAGCAGCTCCACCACTATCTCGGGGTTGGACTACACCTTC | CASSSTTISGLDYTF
- | TRBJ2-3 | TRBV11-3 | TRBD2 | TGTGCCAGCAGCCCCCTGCGGGGGGCAACCACAGATACGCAGTATTTT | CASSPLRGATTDTQYF
few | TRBJ1-1 | TRBV10-3 | - | TGTGCCATCAGTGCTACGACAGATTTGAACACTGAAGCTTTCTTT | CAISATTDLNTEAFF
- | TRBJ2-7 | TRBV3-1/TRBV3-2 | TRBD2 | TGTGCCAGCAGCCTCTGGACTAGCGGGGGGGGCCCCTACGAGCAGTACTTC | CASSLWTSGGGPYEQYF
- | TRBJ2-3 | TRBV7-2 | - | TGTGCCAGCAGCTTAAGATCGGGAGACAGCACAGATACGCAGTATTTT | CASSLRSGDSTDTQYF
- | TRBJ1-2 | TRBV3-1/TRBV3-2 | TRBD1 | TGTGCCAGCAGCCAAGAGACAGGGGCTTATGGCTACACCTTC | CASSQETGAYGYTF
many | TRBJ1-6 | TRBV30 | - | TGTGCCTGGGAGCAACAGAATAATTCACCCCTCCACTTT | CAWEQQNNSPLHF
- | TRBJ2-5 | TRBV3-1/TRBV3-2 | - | TGTGCCAGCAGCCAAGATATACAGGGGAGGAGAAAGACCCAGTACTTC | CASSQDIQGRRKTQYF